Sequencing of this TCR beta chain was carried out in a study of CD8+ T cells in alopecia areata. Broader study findings: Scalp samples also yield sequences from resident alphabeta T cells of normal skin. Tofacitinib delivered significant drops in scalp clonality and in expanded CD8+ clones among the top 100. Clonality in lesional scalp, especially alopecia totalis/universalis, exceeded that of normal scalp.

Notes on this clone: Its antigen is still unknown.

The treatment here: oral pan-JAK inhibitor, 5-10 mg twice daily. Lesional scalp tissue (obtained by punch biopsy) and peripheral blood were collected from alopecia areata patients. RNA extraction and reverse transcription yielded cDNA as sequencing template. Libraries were prepared by immunoSEQ multiplex PCR; TCRdb keeps only in-frame clonotypes and omits some of them. The sample lists more than 95,000 clones, 61% seen once, with around 5.7% in the top ten. Here the sequenced sample was CD4+ T cells sorted from blood, taken at week 4, from a patient treated with tofacitinib. The sequence was obtained from a human donor with alopecia areata.

The CDR3 sequence is CASSQGTGGSQETQYF. In nucleotides, the CDR3 is TGCGCCAGCAGCCAAGGGACAGGCGGATCTCAAGAGACCCAGTACTTC. The chain employs TRBV5-1 and TRBJ2-5, with 8 positions matching TRBD1. The CDR3 loop spans 16 amino acids. J lost 2 bases, V lost 4 bases, and 10 bases had no gene match. Germline V lookup: CDR1 SGHRS, CDR2 YFSETQ.